Following are 2 T cell receptor beta chains from one sample sequenced in a study of T cells in Graves' hyperthyroidism and ophthalmopathy. The source material, RNA transcripts, was used to amplify TCR beta CDR3 regions. First-round RT-PCR of the TCR CDR3 relied on the HTBI primer set. TCRdb passed the multiplex PCR reads through MiXCR, listing each CDR3 protein once. Of hundreds of thousands of distinct CDR3 sequences listed, roughly 46% are singletons. The sample taken for sequencing was peripheral blood or thyroid tissue (not recorded which). Source of these receptors: a woman aged 18-29 years with Graves' hyperthyroidism.

This chain links TRBV29-1 with TRBJ2-7; 7 positions agree with TRBD1. From germline, CDR1 is SQVTM and CDR2 ANQGSEA. V gave up 8 bases and J gave up 2 bases; unmatched junction bases: 6. The CDR3 contains 12 residues. This chain's CDR3 is CSPGTEAYEQYF. CDR3 nucleotide sequence: TGCAGCCCCGGGACAGAGGCCTACGAGCAGTACTTC.

This clonotype was detected a few times. DNA of the CDR3: TGCGCCAGCAGTGAGGGACAGAATAAAATCTATGAAGCTTTCTTT. Protein: CASSEGQNKIYEAFF. This chain joins TRBV10-2 and TRBJ1-1; possible D gene TRBD1, 6 bases. Trimming removed 2 bases from V and 7 bases from J, with 17 bases in between. In germline, CDR1 is WSHSY, CDR2 SAAADI. The CDR3 consists of 15 residues.